The following is a T cell receptor (beta chain) sequence with its context. The table lists this clonotype with many counts. Which antigen it targets is not known. There are no base qualities to consult, and no much larger clone falls within one base. The sample originates from a study of T cells in Graves' hyperthyroidism and ophthalmopathy (dated by TCRdb to between 2018 and 2021). Context from the whole study: Peripheral blood samples were taken at initial diagnosis, before any treatment was given. To identify distinguishing TCR V-J signatures, a discovery cohort of about a hundred patients was used, comprising fewer than 45 with Graves' ophthalmopathy and around 57 with stable Graves' hyperthyroidism. Prospective prediction of ophthalmopathy was tested in an independent validation cohort of 18 to 20 hyperthyroidism patients and 17 patients who later progressed to ophthalmopathy. The roughly 91 discovery patients were randomly divided into training and test sets at a 7:3 ratio. In roughly six Graves' hyperthyroidism patients, the study also compared T-cell repertoires from thyroid tissue with T-cell repertoires from blood. After sampling, hyperthyroidism patients received methimazole starting at 30 mg daily, and ophthalmopathy patients received high-dose intravenous methylprednisolone. TCR Vbeta CDR3 sequencing of approximately 140 peripheral blood samples (over 40 ophthalmopathy, roughly 74 hyperthyroidism and 17 progressor patients) is reported in the paper. Summary of the overall study and its limitations: A 13 V-J signature model separated ophthalmopathy from stable hyperthyroidism, with around 88% sensitivity and approximately 81% specificity in cross-validation and 80%/75% in testing. Most expanded thyroid clonotypes (frequency above 0.001) were also detected in blood, a finding suggesting that blood repertoires may reflect thyroid immune responses. Sample size was not statistically predetermined, and investigators were not blinded to group allocation. In validation, the model predicted progression to ophthalmopathy with roughly 70% sensitivity and roughly 72% specificity, a median of 6.5 months before onset.

The TCR beta CDR3 regions were amplified from RNA transcripts. For the first round of RT-PCR on the TCR CDR3, the HTBI primer set was used together with the Qiagen OneStep RT-PCR kit. Libraries were constructed in a second round of multiplex PCR, after which size selection and purification were carried out. The libraries were sequenced on an Illumina HiSeq2000 using paired-end 100 bp reads. The published analysis was carried out like this. SOAPnuke was used to process the raw data, throwing out any read that contained adapters or uncalled bases, had a mean Phred below 15, or lacked an exact constant-primer or identifier match. COPE v1.2.5 was used to merge high-quality paired reads, and clonotypes were defined as unique nucleotide sequences. Clonotypes were aligned to IMGT TRBV, TRBD and TRBJ reference segments using MiTCR v1.1. The analysis was restricted to V-J combinations with a frequency above 0.0001, which together covered 99.2% of the repertoires. A TCS score was defined as the ratio between F50 (clonal expansion) and ExV (chaos), using BLOSUM62-based TCRdist between CDR3 peptides within each V-J. Welch's t-statistics and random forest reduced approximately 520 V-J features to roughly 13, which were used in a naive Bayes classifier (R e1071). TCRdb trimmed public reads at Q25 via fastp, called clones via MiXCR and kept in-frame beta chains. Each entry merges the rows of one CDR3 protein and shows their most common DNA and genes. In this record, the V and J calls reflect TCRdb's handling and not the investigators' own analysis. Here the sample has more than 500,000 distinct CDR3 sequences; roughly 17% occur a single time. The ten largest clones add up to less than 4.5% of the sample.

Trimming removed 2 bases from V and 1 base from J, leaving 6 bases between the germline ends. The germline V gene (reference sequence) provides CDR1 GTSNPN and CDR2 SVGIG. Inclusive of the bounding cysteine and phenylalanine, the CDR3 is 13 residues long. The read is trimmed to its CDR3 DNA, 39 bases read in frame from base 1. Stable Graves' hyperthyroidism was defined as no progression to ophthalmopathy during 18 months of follow-up. The hyperthyroidism patients were between 18 and 65 years old and newly diagnosed, with a disease duration of less than 2 months. Patients with uncontrolled infections, other autoimmune diseases, pregnancy or lactation were excluded. Clinical symptoms, serum thyroxine and TRAb, thyroid ultrasound, and orbital computed tomography formed the basis for the diagnoses. PBMCs were isolated from around 10 ml of fresh peripheral blood by Ficoll-Paque density gradient centrifugation. Total RNA was extracted with Trizol reagent, and quality was checked on an Agilent 2100 Bioanalyzer.

Sequencing used blood. The chain employs TRBV30 and TRBJ2-4, with a weak D call of TRBD1 (6 bases match). This TCR derives from a woman in her twenties or thirties with Graves' hyperthyroidism. In nucleotide form, the sequence is TGTGCCTGGAGTACAGGGGCCAAAAACATTCAGTACTTC. Its protein product is CAWSTGAKNIQYF.